These 31 T cell receptor beta chains share one sample of origin, sequenced in a study of PD-1 blockade in classical Hodgkin lymphoma. Clones were read by immunoSEQ multiplex PCR, and TCRdb kept only the in-frame ones, dropping some. The data hold 20,000 to 30,000 clones, with around 63% observed a single time. Every patient had relapsed following autologous stem cell transplantation, and cohorts differed in brentuximab vedotin exposure. Sequenced here: peripheral blood mononuclear cells (PBMCs), sampled at baseline. These receptors originate from a human donor with classical Hodgkin lymphoma.

The rearrangement uses TRBV5-1 and TRBJ2-7; D not resolved. This CDR3 spans 12 amino acids. V was cut by 4 bases and J by 3 bases, with 8 bases left in between. Germline CDR1 is SGHRS and CDR2 is YFSETQ. The CDR3 spells CASSPGNYEQYF. The CDR3 DNA reads TGCGCCAGCAGCCCGGGCAACTACGAGCAGTACTTC.

The CDR3 DNA reads TGTGCCAGCAGTGCTACGACAGCCTACGAGCAGTACTTC. It translates to CASSATTAYEQYF. The chain is built from TRBV2 and TRBJ2-7; a possible D gene is TRBD1 (5 bases). V was pared by 4 bases and J by 2 bases, with 9 bases between. CDR1 SNHLY and CDR2 FYNNEI come from the germline V gene. The CDR3 loop spans 13 amino acids.

This clone was seen just once. The V call is TRBV19, the J call TRBJ2-7, with TRBD1 matching over 7 bases. CDR1 LNHDA and CDR2 SQIVND come from the germline V gene (reference sequence). This CDR3 is built from 13 residues. The V gene end was trimmed by 5 bases and the J gene end by 4 bases; junction bases not matched to a gene: 5. In DNA form, the CDR3 reads TGTGCCAGTAGTCCCGAGACAGGGTACGAGCAGTACTTC. The encoded protein is CASSPETGYEQYF.

The chain joins TRBV19 to TRBJ1-3, with 8 positions matching TRBD1. V gave up 7 bases and J gave up 7 bases; unmatched junction bases: 3. CDR1 is LNHDA, CDR2 SQIVND, per germline (reference sequence). The CDR3 totals 12 residues. CDR3 coding DNA: TGTGCCAGTAAGGACAGGGCGAACACCATATATTTT. Translated, it gives CASKDRANTIYF.

The rearrangement joins TRBV7-9 to TRBJ2-7; the D gene is possibly TRBD1 (5 bases). Germline V gene lookup returns CDR1 SEHNR and CDR2 FQNEAQ (reference sequence). V lost 6 bases and J lost 0, with 9 bases in between. This CDR3 is built from 13 residues. The CDR3 is CASSGDSSYEQYF. In DNA form, the CDR3 reads TGTGCCAGCAGTGGAGACAGCTCCTACGAGCAGTACTTC.

The chain couples TRBV7-9 to TRBJ2-7, with TRBD1 matching over 9 bases. Trimming at V came to 4 bases and at J to 5 bases, leaving 6 bases not matched to a gene. CDR1 is SEHNR, CDR2 FQNEAQ, per germline (reference sequence). The CDR3 contains 14 residues. The CDR3 sequence is CASSSGTGRHEQYF. The CDR3 DNA follows: TGTGCCAGCAGCTCAGGGACAGGGCGCCACGAGCAGTACTTC.

The gene calls are TRBV7-2 and TRBJ2-5; the D is unclear. Germline-derived CDR1 and CDR2 are SGHTA and FQGNSA. The V end was cut by 1 base, the J end by 5 bases, with 14 bases between. This CDR3 has 15 residues. In nucleotides, the CDR3 is TGTGCCAGCAGCTTAGTATTTCTGGCGGTGGAGACCCAGTACTTC. It is translated as CASSLVFLAVETQYF.

The J gene is TRBJ1-2, the V gene TRBV19; 8 bases match TRBD1. Germline CDR1 LNHDA, CDR2 SQIVND (reference sequence). J lost 5 bases, V lost 8 bases, and 10 bases had no gene match. This CDR3 contains 14 residues. For the CDR3, the DNA is TGTGCCAGTCAGGCGGTGACAGGGGCGTATGGCTACACCTTC. As protein: CASQAVTGAYGYTF. The variable domain in full, completed from reference TRBV19 and TRBJ1-2, reads DGGITQSPKYLFRKEGQNVTLSCEQNLNHDAMYWYRQDPGQGLRLIYYSQIVNDFQKGDIAEGYSVSREKKESFPLTVTSAQKNPTAFYLCASQAVTGAYGYTFGSGTRLTVV.

The chain has TRBV7-9 and TRBJ2-3; 8 positions match TRBD1. The germline V gene encodes CDR1 SEHNR and CDR2 FQNEAQ (reference sequence). The CDR3 contains 14 residues. The junction had 6 bases not matched to a gene; V was cut back by 8 bases and J by 2 bases. CDR3 in DNA: TGTGCCAGCCCCCCGACAGGGGACACAGATACGCAGTATTTT. This encodes CASPPTGDTDTQYF.

The J gene is TRBJ2-7, the V gene TRBV14, with D possibly TRBD2 on 5 matching bases. The CDR3 is 13 amino acids. Trimming cost V 4 bases and J 6 bases, with 13 bases left between them. Germline CDR1 and CDR2: SGHDN and FVKESK. CDR3 nucleotides: TGTGCCAGCAGCCTCTTAACGGGGTCCGAGCAGTACTTC. Translating it yields CASSLLTGSEQYF.

The V gene is TRBV7-9, the J gene TRBJ1-1; weak D call: TRBD1 (5 bases). This CDR3 comprises 12 residues. Germline lookup yields CDR1 SEHNR and CDR2 FQNEAQ (reference sequence). V was trimmed by 7 bases and J by 4 bases, leaving 10 bases between them. CDR3 sequence: CASKGGATEAFF. Here the CDR3 DNA reads TGTGCCAGCAAAGGAGGGGCCACTGAAGCTTTCTTT.

This rearrangement joins TRBV25-1 to TRBJ2-7, with D maybe TRBD1 (6 bases). Trimming stripped 4 bases from V and 6 bases from J, with 19 bases between. The germline V gene has CDR1 MGHDK and CDR2 SYGVNS. This CDR3 comprises 15 residues. The CDR3 reads CASSAIKGEGGEQYF. Written as DNA, the CDR3 is TGTGCCAGCAGTGCAATAAAGGGGGAAGGGGGCGAGCAGTACTTC.

V is TRBV7-6 and J is TRBJ1-6, with D hard to call. Trimming took 0 bases from V and 6 from J, leaving 9 bases between them. Per germline, CDR1 SGHVS and CDR2 FNYEAQ. The CDR3 is 15 residues long. CDR3 in DNA: TGTGCCAGCAGCTTAGCGGAGTCGGCTAATTCACCCCTCCACTTT. It specifies CASSLAESANSPLHF.

The chain couples TRBV5-1 to TRBJ1-1; no firm D call. The CDR3 loop spans 15 amino acids. V was clipped by 3 bases and J by 7 bases, with 19 bases between them. Germline V lookup: CDR1 SGHRS, CDR2 YFSETQ. CDR3 loop: CASSSDGLGSGEAFF. CDR3 sequence (DNA): TGCGCCAGCAGCTCCGACGGGTTGGGGTCTGGTGAAGCTTTCTTT.

This chain links TRBV5-1 with TRBJ2-7, with D hard to call. The CDR3 is made up of 14 amino acids. Germline assignment: CDR1 SGHRS and CDR2 YFSETQ. Trimming shortened V by 0 bases and J by 5 bases, and 12 bases separated the two germline ends. This CDR3 is CASSLVGSAHEQYF. CDR3 nucleotides: TGCGCCAGCAGCTTGGTAGGCAGCGCCCACGAGCAGTACTTC.

The chain recombines TRBV19 with TRBJ1-2; D not resolved. V was cut by 5 bases and J by 0 bases, with 16 bases left in between. CDR3 length: 16 residues. Germline V CDR1 and CDR2: LNHDA, SQIVND (reference sequence). The chain's CDR3 is CASSLSWPPSNYGYTF. In nucleotides, the CDR3 is TGTGCCAGTAGTCTCTCCTGGCCCCCTTCTAACTATGGCTACACCTTC. The full variable domain, with the rest looked up from reference TRBV19 and TRBJ1-2, is DGGITQSPKYLFRKEGQNVTLSCEQNLNHDAMYWYRQDPGQGLRLIYYSQIVNDFQKGDIAEGYSVSREKKESFPLTVTSAQKNPTAFYLCASSLSWPPSNYGYTFGSGTRLTVV.

The chain has TRBV18 and TRBJ2-3; 12 bases fit TRBD2. Germline V CDR1 and CDR2: KGHSH, LQKENI. The V segment lost 3 bases and the J segment 4 bases; nucleotides outside the gene matches: 8. CDR3 length equals 17 residues. The CDR3: CASSPRPSGGAPDTQYF. CDR3 DNA: TGTGCCAGCTCACCCCGACCTAGCGGGGGGGCCCCAGATACGCAGTATTTT.

The sample holds one count of this clone. This chain uses TRBV7-9 with TRBJ2-7; a weak D match, TRBD2 (6 bases). The CDR3 has 14 residues. Germline V gene sequence: CDR1 SEHNR, CDR2 FQNEAQ (reference sequence). Trimming stripped 5 bases from V and 2 bases from J, with 13 bases between. CDR3 DNA sequence: TGTGCCAGCAGCCCCTGGGACTTTCCCTACGAGCAGTACTTC. As protein: CASSPWDFPYEQYF.

The rearrangement joins TRBV18 to TRBJ1-2, with TRBD1 identical over 10 bases. This CDR3 region has 15 residues. The germline gives CDR1 KGHSH, CDR2 LQKENI. Losses at the gene ends were 3 bases for V and 8 bases for J; bases not matched to a gene: 9. The CDR3 loop reads CASSPTGTGVKGYTF. CDR3 in DNA: TGTGCCAGCTCACCTACCGGGACAGGGGTTAAAGGCTACACCTTC. Variable domain in full (rest from reference TRBV18 and TRBJ1-2): NAGVMQNPRHLVRRRGQEARLRCSPMKGHSHVYWYRQLPEEGLKFMVYLQKENIIDESGMPKERFSAEFPKEGPSILRIQQVVRGDSAAYFCASSPTGTGVKGYTFGSGTRLTVV.

The chain recombines TRBV4-3 with TRBJ1-6, with a weak D call TRBD1 (5 bases). The V end lost 4 bases, the J end lost 5 bases, and 24 bases lay between the germline ends. Per germline, CDR1 LGHNA and CDR2 YSLEER. The CDR3 extends over 19 amino acids. CDR3 residues: CASSRDTGHTGGDNSPLHF. CDR3 bases: TGCGCCAGCAGCCGAGATACCGGACATACGGGAGGTGATAATTCACCCCTCCACTTT.

This clone appeared a single time. The chain employs TRBV27 and TRBJ2-7; D unresolved. Germline V gene data show CDR1 as MNHEY and CDR2 as SMNVEV (reference sequence). This CDR3 has 13 residues. V shed 3 bases and J shed 3 bases, with 9 bases lying between them. The CDR3 region is CASSFGLLYEQYF. The CDR3 DNA follows: TGTGCCAGCAGTTTCGGCCTACTCTACGAGCAGTACTTC.

The CDR3 nucleotides read TGTGCCAGCAGCGGGGGAGGGTTGGTTCAGTACTTC. Its translation is CASSGGGLVQYF. This chain links TRBV9 with TRBJ2-4; 7 nucleotides match TRBD2. The germline V gene encodes CDR1 SGDLS and CDR2 YYNGEE. The CDR3 contains 12 residues. J gave up 11 bases and V 3 bases, and 5 bases lay outside the gene matches.

This rearrangement joins TRBV27 to TRBJ2-6; 13 nucleotides match TRBD2. Germline-derived CDR1 and CDR2 are MNHEY and SMNVEV (reference sequence). The CDR3 sequence is 19 residues long. Unmatched junction bases numbered 8, after V lost 4 bases and J lost 2 bases. The CDR3 is CASSSTTSGGRTGANVLTF. DNA for the CDR3: TGTGCCAGCAGTTCCACGACTAGCGGGGGGCGAACTGGGGCCAACGTCCTGACTTTC.

The chain links TRBV5-1 to TRBJ2-2; D possibly corresponds to TRBD1 (6 bases). The germline V and J ends were trimmed by 0 bases and 6 bases, with 18 bases remaining between them. The germline CDR1 and CDR2 sequences are SGHRS and YFSETQ. This CDR3 has 17 residues. In DNA form, the CDR3 reads TGCGCCAGCAGCTTGGAAGGGACATTAACTAGGGCCGGGGAGCTGTTTTTT. Translated: CASSLEGTLTRAGELFF.

The rearrangement uses TRBV4-2 and TRBJ2-7; possibly TRBD1 for D (6 bases). The CDR3 runs 16 residues. Trimming stripped 1 base from V and 3 bases from J, with 16 bases between. Germline loops: CDR1 LGHNA, CDR2 YNFKEQ. This CDR3 reads CASSQGGQGTLYEQYF. As DNA, the CDR3 is TGTGCCAGCAGCCAAGGGGGGCAGGGGACCCTCTACGAGCAGTACTTC.

This clone came up a few times. The rearrangement uses TRBV6-5 and TRBJ1-1; no reliable D call. Trimming left V 0 bases short and J 5 bases short, with 7 bases between. The CDR3 consists of 13 residues. In germline, CDR1 is MNHEY, CDR2 SVGAGI. CDR3: CASSYSMGTEAFF. DNA for the CDR3: TGTGCCAGCAGTTACTCGATGGGGACTGAAGCTTTCTTT.

The chain couples TRBV2 to TRBJ1-2, with TRBD1 as a possible D gene (5 bases). The CDR3 is made up of 13 amino acids. From germline, CDR1 is SNHLY and CDR2 FYNNEI. Trimming took off 7 bases at V and 5 bases at J, with 14 bases between the two ends. The CDR3, as DNA: TGTGCCAGCACTGGGGGTGAGACTTATGGCTACACCTTC. The encoded protein is CASTGGETYGYTF.

Only one count was recorded for this clone. V and J are TRBV9 and TRBJ1-5; D not resolved. This CDR3 region has 14 residues. In germline, CDR1 is SGDLS, CDR2 YYNGEE. The CDR3 coding sequence is TGTCCCAAAGCACCGAGGCGCTCTTCACAGCCCCAGCATTTT. This codes for CPKAPRRSSQPQHF.

The chain uses TRBV7-8 and TRBJ2-1, with D perhaps being TRBD1 or TRBD2 (5 bases each). CDR3 size: 16 residues. The germline CDR1 and CDR2 sequences are SGHVS and FQNEAQ. The germline V and J ends were trimmed by 2 bases and 5 bases, with 16 bases remaining between them. The CDR3 region is CASSLKVSGRHNEQFF. The CDR3 region has the DNA TGTGCCAGCAGCTTAAAAGTGTCGGGACGGCACAATGAGCAGTTCTTC.

The chain recombines TRBV2 with TRBJ2-7, with 8 bases that match TRBD2. Germline values: CDR1 SNHLY, CDR2 FYNNEI. The CDR3 contains 12 residues. The trim removed 0 bases at V and 11 bases at J, leaving 3 bases unmatched. CDR3 in amino acids: CASSEAAGEEYF. The CDR3 DNA sequence: TGTGCCAGCAGTGAAGCAGCGGGGGAGGAGTACTTC.

The chain recombines TRBV10-2 with TRBJ1-1; possible D gene TRBD1, 5 bases. This CDR3 is built from 16 residues. V lost 2 bases, J lost 1 base, and 14 bases lay in between. Germline V lookup: CDR1 WSHSY, CDR2 SAAADI. CDR3 nucleotides: TGCGCCAGCAGTGAGGTGGGACGGTTCAGGAACACTGAAGCTTTCTTT. It codes for CASSEVGRFRNTEAFF.